This T cell receptor (beta chain) was obtained from a study of graft-versus-host responses after intestinal transplantation. On the study more broadly: Multivisceral, liver-intestinal, or isolated intestinal transplants were given to recipients. Anti-thymocyte globulin induction, then tacrolimus and steroids for about 3 years, went to all recipients.

On this clone itself: Antigen: not known.

Study observations and caveats: GvH clonotypes were identified within recipient marrow, with a subset emerging first in ileum or blood. Graft-donor T cell macrochimerism coincided with high graft-versus-host to host-versus-graft clonal ratios in allografts.

The data were produced by immunoSEQ multiplex PCR, yet TCRdb's version contains in-frame clones alone and is incomplete. The sample lists some 110,000 clones; 90% were seen once. V dropped 4 bases and J dropped 3; count of bases not matched to a gene: 10. Per germline, CDR1 SGHDT and CDR2 YYEEEE. This CDR3 is 16 amino acids long. The V gene is TRBV5-6, the J gene TRBJ1-5; 7 bases line up with TRBD1. This specimen consisted of unstimulated CD4+ T cells sorted from spleen or lymph node cells, obtained before intestinal transplant. The sequence was collected from a human donor who received an intestinal transplant. The chain's CDR3 is CASSTSATGANQPQHF. CDR3 coding DNA: TGTGCCAGCAGCACATCAGCCACAGGGGCCAATCAGCCCCAGCATTTT.